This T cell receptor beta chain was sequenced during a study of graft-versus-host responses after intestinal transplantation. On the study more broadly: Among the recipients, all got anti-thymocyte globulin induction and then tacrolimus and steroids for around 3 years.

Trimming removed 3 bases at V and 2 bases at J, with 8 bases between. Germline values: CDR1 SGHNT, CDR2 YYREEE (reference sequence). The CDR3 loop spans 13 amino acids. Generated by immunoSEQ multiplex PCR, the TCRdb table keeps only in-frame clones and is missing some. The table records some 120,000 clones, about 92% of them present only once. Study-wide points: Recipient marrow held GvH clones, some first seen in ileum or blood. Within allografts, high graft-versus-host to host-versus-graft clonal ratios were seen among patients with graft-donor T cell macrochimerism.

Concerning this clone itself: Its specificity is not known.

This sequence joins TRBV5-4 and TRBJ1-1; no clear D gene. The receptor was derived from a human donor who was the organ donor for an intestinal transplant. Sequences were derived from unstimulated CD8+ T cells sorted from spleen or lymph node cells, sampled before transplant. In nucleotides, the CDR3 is TGTGCCAGCAGCTCCCTTAGAAACACTGAAGCTTTCTTT. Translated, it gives CASSSLRNTEAFF.